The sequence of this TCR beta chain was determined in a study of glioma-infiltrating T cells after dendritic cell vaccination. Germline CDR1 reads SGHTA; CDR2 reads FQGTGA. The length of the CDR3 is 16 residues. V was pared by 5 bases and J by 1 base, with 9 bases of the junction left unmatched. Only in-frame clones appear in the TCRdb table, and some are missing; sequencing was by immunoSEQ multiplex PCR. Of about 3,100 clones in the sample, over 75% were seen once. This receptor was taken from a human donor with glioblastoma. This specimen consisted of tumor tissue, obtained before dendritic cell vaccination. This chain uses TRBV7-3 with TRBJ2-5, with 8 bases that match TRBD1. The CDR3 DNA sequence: TGTGCCAGCAGCCCAGGGGGCGGGGCCCTCCAAGAGACCCAGTACTTC. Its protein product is CASSPGGGALQETQYF. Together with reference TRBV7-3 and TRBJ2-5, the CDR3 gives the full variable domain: GAGVSQTPSNKVTEKGKYVELRCDPISGHTALYWYRQSLGQGPEFLIYFQGTGAADDSGLPNDRFFAVRPEGSVSTLKIQRTERGDSAVYLCASSPGGGALQETQYFGPGTRLLVL.